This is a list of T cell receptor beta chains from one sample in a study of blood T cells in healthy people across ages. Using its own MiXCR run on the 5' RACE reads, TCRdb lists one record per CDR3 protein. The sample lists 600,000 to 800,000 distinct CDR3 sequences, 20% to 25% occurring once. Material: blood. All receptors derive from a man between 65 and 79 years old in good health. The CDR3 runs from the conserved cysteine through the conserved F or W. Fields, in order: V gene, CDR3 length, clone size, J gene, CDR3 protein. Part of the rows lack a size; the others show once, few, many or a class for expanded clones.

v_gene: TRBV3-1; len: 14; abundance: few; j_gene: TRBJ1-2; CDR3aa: CASSLQATSYGYTF
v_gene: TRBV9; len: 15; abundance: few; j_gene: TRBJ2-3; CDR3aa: CASSPGGQNTDTQYF
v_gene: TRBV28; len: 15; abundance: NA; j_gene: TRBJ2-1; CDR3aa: CASSLPRDRDHEQFF
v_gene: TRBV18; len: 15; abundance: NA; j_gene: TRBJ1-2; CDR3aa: CASSPGTPANYGYTF
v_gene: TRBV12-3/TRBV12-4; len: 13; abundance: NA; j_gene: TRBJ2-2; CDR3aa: CASPPSGAGELFF
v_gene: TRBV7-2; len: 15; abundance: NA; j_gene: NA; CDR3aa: CASSQGTGEYNEQFF
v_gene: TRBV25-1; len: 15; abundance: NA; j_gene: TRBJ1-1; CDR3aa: CASSDQGRADTEAFF
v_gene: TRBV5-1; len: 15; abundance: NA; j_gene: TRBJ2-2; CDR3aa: CASRVTGLNTGELFF
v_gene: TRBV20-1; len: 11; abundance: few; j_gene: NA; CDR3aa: CSARDRNEQFF
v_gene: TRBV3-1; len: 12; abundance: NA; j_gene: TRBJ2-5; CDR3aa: CASSQASGKQYF
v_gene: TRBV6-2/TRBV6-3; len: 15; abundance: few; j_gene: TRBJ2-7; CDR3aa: CASTPGQGVSYEQYF
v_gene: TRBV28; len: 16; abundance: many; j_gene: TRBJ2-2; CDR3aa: CASTLAAGSVTGELFF
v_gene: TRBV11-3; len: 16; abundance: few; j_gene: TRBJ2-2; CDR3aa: CASSSQLAAGTGELFF
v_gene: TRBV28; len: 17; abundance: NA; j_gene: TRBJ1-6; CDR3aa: CASSEPVWDRDNSPLHF
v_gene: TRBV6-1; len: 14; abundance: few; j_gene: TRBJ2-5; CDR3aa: CAGSESYPINDEFF
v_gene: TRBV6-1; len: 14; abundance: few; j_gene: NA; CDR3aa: CASSPGTAEFEQYF
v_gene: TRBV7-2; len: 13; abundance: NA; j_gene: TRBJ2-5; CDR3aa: CASRGPAQETQYF
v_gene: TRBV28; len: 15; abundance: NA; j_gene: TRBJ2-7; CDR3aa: CASSPTSGKTYEQYF
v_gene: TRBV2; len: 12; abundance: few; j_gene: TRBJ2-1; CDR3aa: CASSVRNNEQFF
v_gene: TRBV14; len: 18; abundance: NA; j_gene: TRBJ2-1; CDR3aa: CASSQDARTGPRYNEQFF
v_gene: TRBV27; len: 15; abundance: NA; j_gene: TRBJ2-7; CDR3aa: CASSLAGGISYEQYF
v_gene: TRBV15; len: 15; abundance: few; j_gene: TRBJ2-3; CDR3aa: CATSMGPNPTDTQYF
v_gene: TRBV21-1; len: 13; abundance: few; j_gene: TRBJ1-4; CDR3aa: CASKPDPNEKLFF
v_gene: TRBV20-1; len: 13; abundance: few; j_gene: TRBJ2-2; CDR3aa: CSATTGHHGELFF
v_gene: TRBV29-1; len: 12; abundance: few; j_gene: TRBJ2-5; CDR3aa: CSATLGVGTQYF
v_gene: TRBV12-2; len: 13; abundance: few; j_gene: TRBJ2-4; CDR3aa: CASRLWGWDIQYF
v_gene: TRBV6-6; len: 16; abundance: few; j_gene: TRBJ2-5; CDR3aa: CASSYSRQVDGETQYF
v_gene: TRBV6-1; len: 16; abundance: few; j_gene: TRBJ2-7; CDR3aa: CASGSLSQFGSYEQYF
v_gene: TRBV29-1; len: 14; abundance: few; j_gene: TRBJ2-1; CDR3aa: CSVATSSAYNEQFF
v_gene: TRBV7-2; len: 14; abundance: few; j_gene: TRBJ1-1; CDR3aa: CASSLGMGNTEAFF
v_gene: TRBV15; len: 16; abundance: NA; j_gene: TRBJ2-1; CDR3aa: CATSSLTSGRLNEQFF
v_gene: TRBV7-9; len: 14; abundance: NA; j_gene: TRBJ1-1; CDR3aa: CASSLLLDNTEAFF
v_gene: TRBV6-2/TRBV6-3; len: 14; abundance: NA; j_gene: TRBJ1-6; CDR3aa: CASTKDRGFSPLHF
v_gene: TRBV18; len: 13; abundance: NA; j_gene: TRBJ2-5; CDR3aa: CASSEGQGPTQYF
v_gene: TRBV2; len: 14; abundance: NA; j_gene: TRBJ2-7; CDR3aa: CASREWEGLSEQYF
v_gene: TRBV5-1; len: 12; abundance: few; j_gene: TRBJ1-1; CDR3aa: CASSSGSTEAFF
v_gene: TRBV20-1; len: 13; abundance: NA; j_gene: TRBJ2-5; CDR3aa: CSAEKQGLETQYF
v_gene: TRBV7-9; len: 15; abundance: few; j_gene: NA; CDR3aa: CASSLELGQGHEQYF
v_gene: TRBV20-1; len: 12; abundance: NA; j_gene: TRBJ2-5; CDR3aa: CSAHDRVETQYF
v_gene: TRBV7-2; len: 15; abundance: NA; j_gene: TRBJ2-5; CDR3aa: CASSFRGRPQETQYF
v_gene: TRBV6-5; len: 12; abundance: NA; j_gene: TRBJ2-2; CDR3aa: CASRPTTGELFF
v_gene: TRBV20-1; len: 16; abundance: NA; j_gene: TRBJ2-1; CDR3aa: CSAREVGESSYNEQFF
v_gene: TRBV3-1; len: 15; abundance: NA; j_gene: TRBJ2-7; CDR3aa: CASSPGPLNSYEQYF
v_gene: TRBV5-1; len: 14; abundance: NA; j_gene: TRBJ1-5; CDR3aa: CASSLVGGRQPQHF
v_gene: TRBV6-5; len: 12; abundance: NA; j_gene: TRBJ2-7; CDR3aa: CARVMRVYEQYF
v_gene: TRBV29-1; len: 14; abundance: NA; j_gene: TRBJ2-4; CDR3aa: CSVETGGIGNIQYF
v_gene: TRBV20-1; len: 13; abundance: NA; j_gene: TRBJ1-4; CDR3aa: CSARSSWDEKLFF
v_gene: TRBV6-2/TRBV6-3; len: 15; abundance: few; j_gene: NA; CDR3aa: CASSKTSGKTNEQFF
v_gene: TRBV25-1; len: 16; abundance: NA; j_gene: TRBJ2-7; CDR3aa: CASSDSRGSRVHEQYF